A single sample is the source of the 3 T cell receptor beta chains below, sequenced in a study of cytomegalovirus exposure and HLA in healthy donors. Primers: 60 Vbeta forward and 13 Jbeta reverse. Method: immunoSEQ multiplex PCR; TCRdb's copy keeps in-frame clones and lacks some. The specimen's table records about 74,000 clones. The sequenced sample consisted of PBMCs. These receptors all stem from a female donor in good health and CMV-seropositive.

The chain's CDR3 is CASSRDSLLGYTF. CDR3 in DNA: TGTGCCAGCAGCAGGGACAGTCTTTTAGGCTACACCTTC. The chain uses TRBV5-4 and TRBJ1-2; 7 bases map to TRBD1. The CDR3 length is 13 residues. The germline CDR1 and CDR2 sequences are SGHNT and YYREEE (reference sequence). V lost 4 bases to trimming and J lost 8 bases; unmatched junction nucleotides: 8. The entire variable domain, with the rest obtained from reference TRBV5-4 and TRBJ1-2, is as follows: ETGVTQSPTHLIKTRGQQVTLRCSSQSGHNTVSWYQQALGQGPQFIFQYYREEENGRGNFPPRFSGLQFPNYSSELNVNALELDDSALYLCASSRDSLLGYTFGSGTRLTVV.

The chain employs TRBV4-1 and TRBJ2-7; possibly TRBD2 for D (5 bases). Trimming stripped 2 bases from V and 2 bases from J, with 16 bases between. This CDR3 contains 16 residues. CDR1 MGHRA and CDR2 YSYEKL come from the germline V gene. CDR3 region: CASSQIRTLSAYEQYF. The CDR3 DNA is TGCGCCAGCAGCCAAATACGGACTCTCAGCGCCTACGAGCAGTACTTC.

V is TRBV18 and J is TRBJ2-5; TRBD1 is a possible D gene (5 bases). The CDR3 spans 13 residues. Trimming stripped 2 bases from V and 5 bases from J, with 9 bases between. CDR1 and CDR2 from the germline V gene are KGHSH and LQKENI. CDR3 loop: CASSPDSVETQYF. The CDR3 DNA reads TGTGCCAGCTCACCAGACAGCGTGGAGACCCAGTACTTC.